This is a list of T cell receptor beta chains from one sample in a study of CD8 T cells in ankylosing spondylitis. From the 5' RACE reads, TCRdb called clonotypes with MiXCR, one entry per CDR3 protein. The sample has 100,000 to 150,000 distinct CDR3 sequences, around 9.7% seen once. Material for sequencing was blood, either unsorted or a sorted T cell fraction (not recorded which). The source of these receptors is a male donor with ankylosing spondylitis or in good health (not recorded which). CDR3s leave out the opening cysteine and the closing phenylalanine or tryptophan. The order of the fields is J gene, V gene, CDR3 length, CDR3 protein.

>TRBJ2-1|TRBV5-1|14
ASSFSSGRAYNEQF
>TRBJ2-5|TRBV10-2|10
ASRGGQETQY
>TRBJ1-4|TRBV20-1|13
SARYPGTANEKLF
>TRBJ2-7|TRBV10-3|12
AISGTRDHYEQY
>TRBJ2-4|TRBV5-1|14
ASSLEVAGLKNIQY
>TRBJ2-6|TRBV24-1|12
ATSGDTGANVLT
>TRBJ2-5|TRBV12-3/TRBV12-4|11
ASSLLGEETQY
>TRBJ2-2|TRBV5-1|10
ASSLGIGELF
>TRBJ2-7|TRBV20-1|14
SARDPGLAGTYEQY
>TRBJ2-7|TRBV29-1|12
SVQTDRGLYEQY
>TRBJ2-5|TRBV29-1|18
SVVLLLRHRDKSFQETQY
>TRBJ2-4|TRBV20-1|14
SARGLGQGVQNIQY
>TRBJ2-5|TRBV7-2|13
ASSGRSGNGETQY
>TRBJ2-5|TRBV7-9|13
ASSSGQGLGETQY
>TRBJ1-1|TRBV4-3|17
ASSQDIIGWEGTNTEAF
>TRBJ1-5|TRBV20-1|14
SAFRTGGDGNQPQH
>TRBJ2-7|TRBV5-1|11
ASRWGQSYEQY
>TRBJ2-1|TRBV5-1|13
ASSFDGTEYNEQF
>TRBJ1-3|TRBV29-1|12
SVAGTASGNTIY
>TRBJ2-1|TRBV27|14
ASSGTGTSGRAEQF
>TRBJ2-5|TRBV7-8|8
ASRGETQY
>TRBJ2-5|TRBV29-1|11
SAGGGPEETQY
>TRBJ2-5|TRBV29-1|9
SVVERETQY
>TRBJ2-2|TRBV20-1|15
SARAKLRNTPPGELF
>TRBJ2-1|TRBV20-1|13
SATAPSGVPNEQF
>TRBJ2-1|TRBV7-2|13
ASSISGGSSDEQF
>TRBJ2-5|TRBV12-3/TRBV12-4|14
ASSLFWTSGLETQY
>TRBJ2-4|TRBV7-3|11
ASSLTWGDIQY
>TRBJ2-1|TRBV7-2|13
ASSLDGPPYNEQF
>TRBJ2-1|TRBV20-1|17
SARDAWDSQLQRVDEQF
>TRBJ2-2|TRBV20-1|13
SAVRLADNTGELF
>TRBJ1-5|TRBV20-1|14
SAGSGGTDRNQPQH
>TRBJ2-1|TRBV5-1|15
ASSLEASGGSYNEQF
>TRBJ1-2|TRBV12-3/TRBV12-4|14
ASSPPGGGRLYGYT
>TRBJ1-1|TRBV29-1|11
SVEQGGNTEAF
>TRBJ2-7|TRBV5-1|10
ASSEGADEQY
>TRBJ1-1|TRBV6-2/TRBV6-3|11
ASRVTGYTEAF
>TRBJ1-6|TRBV12-3/TRBV12-4|12
ASSDRGLNTPLH
>TRBJ2-2|TRBV7-8|14
ASSRRQGADTGELF
>TRBJ2-7|TRBV5-1|12
ASNGQGGNYEQY
>TRBJ2-7|TRBV7-2|14
ASSTSGGTEYYEQY